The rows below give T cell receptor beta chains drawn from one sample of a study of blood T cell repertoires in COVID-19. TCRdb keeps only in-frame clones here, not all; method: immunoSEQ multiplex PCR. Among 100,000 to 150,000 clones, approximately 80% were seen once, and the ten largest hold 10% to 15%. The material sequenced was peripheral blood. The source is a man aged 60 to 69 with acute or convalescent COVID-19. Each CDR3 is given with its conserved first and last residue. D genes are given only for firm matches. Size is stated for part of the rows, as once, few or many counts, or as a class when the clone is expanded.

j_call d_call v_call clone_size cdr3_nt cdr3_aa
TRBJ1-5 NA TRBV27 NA TGTGCCAGCAAGGTTCAGGGGATGAGCAATCAGCCCCAGCATTTT CASKVQGMSNQPQHF
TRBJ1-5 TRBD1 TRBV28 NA TGTGCCAGCAAGTCCGGGACAGGGAATCAGCCCCAGCATTTT CASKSGTGNQPQHF
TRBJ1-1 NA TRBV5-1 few TGCGCCAGCAGCGGCTACGGACAGTCCATGAACACTGAAGCTTTCTTT CASSGYGQSMNTEAFF
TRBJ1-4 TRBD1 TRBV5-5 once TGTGCCAGCAGCCCACGGACAGGTGGAGGTTTCGGGGCCGAAAAACTGTTTTTT CASSPRTGGGFGAEKLFF
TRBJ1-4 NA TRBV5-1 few TGCGCCAGCAGCTGGGAGGGGAGTAAGGAAAAACTGTTTTTT CASSWEGSKEKLFF
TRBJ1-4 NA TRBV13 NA TGTGCCAGCAGCAAAGTGGGGGGGCATGAAAAACTGTTTTTT CASSKVGGHEKLFF
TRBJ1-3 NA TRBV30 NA TGTGCCTGGCTCCCTTGGGGGCATGCTTCTGGAAACACCATATATTTT CAWLPWGHASGNTIYF
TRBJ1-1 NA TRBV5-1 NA TGCGCCAGCAGCTTGAGTCCAGGGACTTATCCAGCTGAAGCTTTCTTT CASSLSPGTYPAEAFF
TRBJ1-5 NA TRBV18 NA TGTGCCAGCTCACCCGACAGACTGAATCAGCCCCAGCATTTT CASSPDRLNQPQHF
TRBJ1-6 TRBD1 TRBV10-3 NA TGTGCCATCAGTGGCCCCCCCGGGACAGCACATAATTCACCCCTCCACTTT CAISGPPGTAHNSPLHF
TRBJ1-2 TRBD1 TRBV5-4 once TGTGCCAGCAGCGACGGGACAGGGGGACGGAATTATGGCTACACCTTC CASSDGTGGRNYGYTF
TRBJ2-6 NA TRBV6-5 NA TGTGCCAGCACCCGACAGGCGTCTGGGGCCAACGTCCTGACTTTC CASTRQASGANVLTF
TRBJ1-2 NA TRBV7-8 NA TGTGCCAGCAGCTTAACTACCAGAGGCGACAGAGGCTACACCTTC CASSLTTRGDRGYTF
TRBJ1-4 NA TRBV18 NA TGTGCCAGCTCGTACGGGGGGAATGAAAAACTGTTTTTT CASSYGGNEKLFF
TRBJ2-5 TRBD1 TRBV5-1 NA TGCGCCAGCAGCTTGGGAGGACAGGCGTCACAAGAGACCCAGTACTTC CASSLGGQASQETQYF
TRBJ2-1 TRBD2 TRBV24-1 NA TGTGCCACCAGTGTGACTAGCGGGAGTGGTGAGCAGTTCTTC CATSVTSGSGEQFF
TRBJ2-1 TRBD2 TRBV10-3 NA TGTGCCATCAGTGAGTCGGAACTAGCGGGAGGGCTCCGCTCCTACAATGAGCAGTTCTTC CAISESELAGGLRSYNEQFF
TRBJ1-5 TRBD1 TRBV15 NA TGTGCCACCAGCAGGGGCAGGGGGGTTGGCAATCAGCCCCAGCATTTT CATSRGRGVGNQPQHF
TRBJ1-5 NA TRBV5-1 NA TGCGCCAGCAGCCTCGAGGGGAGGTATCAGCCCCAGCATTTT CASSLEGRYQPQHF
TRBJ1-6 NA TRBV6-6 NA TGTGCCAGCACCCACGGGGGTTCCTATAATTCACCCCTCCACTTT CASTHGGSYNSPLHF
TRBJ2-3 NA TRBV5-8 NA TGTGCCAGCAGCTTTGTTCCGACTAGCACAGATACGCAGTATTTT CASSFVPTSTDTQYF
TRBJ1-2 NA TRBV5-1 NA TGCGCCAGCAGCTTTCCAGGGATGGGCTACACCTTC CASSFPGMGYTF
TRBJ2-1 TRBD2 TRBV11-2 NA TGTGCCAGCAGCTCGCCGAGAGGGCGGACTAGCGGCTACAATGAGCAGTTCTTC CASSSPRGRTSGYNEQFF
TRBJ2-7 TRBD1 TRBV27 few TGTGCCAGCAGTCAGGGACAGGGACGGCAGTACTTC CASSQGQGRQYF
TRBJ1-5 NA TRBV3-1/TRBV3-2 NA TGTGCCAGCAGCCACCTCGGACAAGGCCAGCCCCAGCATTTT CASSHLGQGQPQHF
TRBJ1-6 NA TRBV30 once TGTGCCTGGAGTGTATCCGAGGGATCCTATAATTCACCCCTCCACTTT CAWSVSEGSYNSPLHF
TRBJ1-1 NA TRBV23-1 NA TGCGCCAGCAGTCAATCCGAGATCCGAGTGGGCTGGAAGGACACTGAAGCTTTCTTT CASSQSEIRVGWKDTEAFF
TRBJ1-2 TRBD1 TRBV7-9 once TGTGCCAGCAGCTCACTTACAGGGGGCTCCTATGGCTACACCTTC CASSSLTGGSYGYTF
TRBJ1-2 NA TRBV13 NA TGTGCCAGCAGCTTAACCGGGGGGGGAAGAGGCTACACCTTC CASSLTGGGRGYTF
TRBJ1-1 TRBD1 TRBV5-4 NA TGTGCCAGCAGCTTGAGCCCGACAGGGGCAGCCACTGAAGCTTTCTTT CASSLSPTGAATEAFF
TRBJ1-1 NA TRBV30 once TGTGCCTGGACGACAGGCACTGAAGCTTTCTTT CAWTTGTEAFF
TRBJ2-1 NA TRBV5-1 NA TGCGCCAGCAGACCCGAGGCCGGATCCTACAATGAGCAGTTCTTC CASRPEAGSYNEQFF
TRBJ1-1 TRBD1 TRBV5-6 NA TGTGCCAGCAGCCTGGACAGGGGTACCATGAACACTGAAGCTTTCTTT CASSLDRGTMNTEAFF
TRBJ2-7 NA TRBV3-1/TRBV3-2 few TGTGCCAGCAGCCAAAGAGTAACTTCCTCCTACGAGCAGTACTTC CASSQRVTSSYEQYF
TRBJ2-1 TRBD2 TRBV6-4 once TGTGCCAGCAGACTAGGGCTAGCGGGAGAGGGGGGGGACTATGAGCAGTTCTTC CASRLGLAGEGGDYEQFF
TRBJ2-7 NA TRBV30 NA TGTGCCAGTTTTGGACGGGGATCCTACGAGCAGTACTTC CASFGRGSYEQYF